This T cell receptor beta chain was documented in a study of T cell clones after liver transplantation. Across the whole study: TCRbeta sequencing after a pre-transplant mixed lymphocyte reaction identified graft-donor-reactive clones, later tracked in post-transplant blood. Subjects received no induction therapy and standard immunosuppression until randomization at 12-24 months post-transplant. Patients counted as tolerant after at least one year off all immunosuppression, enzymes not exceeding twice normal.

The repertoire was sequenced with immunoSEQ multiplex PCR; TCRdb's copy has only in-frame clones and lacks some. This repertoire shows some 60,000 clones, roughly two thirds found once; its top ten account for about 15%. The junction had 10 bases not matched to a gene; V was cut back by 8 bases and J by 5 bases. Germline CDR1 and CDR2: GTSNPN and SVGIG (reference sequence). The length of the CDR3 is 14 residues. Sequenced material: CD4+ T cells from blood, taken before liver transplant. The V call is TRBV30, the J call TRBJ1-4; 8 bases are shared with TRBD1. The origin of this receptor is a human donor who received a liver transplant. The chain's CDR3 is CALEGAGGNEKLFF. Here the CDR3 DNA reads TGTGCCCTGGAGGGGGCAGGGGGCAATGAAAAACTGTTTTTT.